One and the same sample provided the 29 T cell receptor beta chains below, sequenced in a study of cytomegalovirus exposure and HLA in healthy donors. 13 Jbeta primers and 60 Vbeta primers were used for the PCR. Clones were read by immunoSEQ multiplex PCR, and TCRdb kept only the in-frame ones, dropping some. Among about 210,000 clones listed, roughly 80% were seen once. The sequencing sample was made of PBMCs. These receptor sequences come from a male donor in good health and CMV-seropositive.

This clone was seen only once. V usage is TRBV18 and J usage is TRBJ1-3, with 7 nucleotides matching TRBD1. J lost 3 bases, V lost 2 bases, and 7 bases had no gene match. The CDR3 length is 16 residues. Germline V CDR1 and CDR2: KGHSH, LQKENI. CDR3 in DNA: TGTGCCAGCTCACCAAGAAGGGGGCTAAGTGGAAACACCATATATTTT. Protein sequence: CASSPRRGLSGNTIYF.

The chain combines TRBV9 with TRBJ1-2, with 7 bases identical to TRBD1. This CDR3 has 17 amino acids. Unmatched junction bases numbered 16, after V lost 0 bases and J lost 8 bases. Germline CDR1 reads SGDLS; CDR2 reads YYNGEE. The CDR3, as DNA: TGTGCCAGCAGCGTAGCGGGGGGGACAGTCCTATTGGGGGGCTACACCTTC. It encodes CASSVAGGTVLLGGYTF. The variable domain in full, with the rest retrieved from reference TRBV9 and TRBJ1-2, is DSGVTQTPKHLITATGQRVTLRCSPRSGDLSVYWYQQSLDQGLQFLIQYYNGEERAKGNILERFSAQQFPDLHSELNLSSLELGDSALYFCASSVAGGTVLLGGYTFGSGTRLTVV.

The gene calls are TRBV11-2 and TRBJ2-6; the match to TRBD2 covers 7 bases. CDR1 and CDR2 (germline): SGHAT, FQNNGV. The V segment lost 1 base and the J segment 0 bases; nucleotides outside the gene matches: 6. The length of the CDR3 is 18 residues. The DNA for the CDR3 is TGTGCCAGCAGCTTAGTTCGGGGGGAAGACTCTGGGGCCAACGTCCTGACTTTC. Its translation: CASSLVRGEDSGANVLTF.

The J gene is TRBJ2-2, the V gene TRBV5-1; D perhaps matches TRBD1 (5 bases). Germline CDR1 reads SGHRS; CDR2 reads YFSETQ. V lost 9 bases to trimming and J lost 5 bases, with 23 bases between them. The CDR3 extends over 16 amino acids. The CDR3 DNA reads TGCGCCACTTCAGCAGGGCAGGGAAGTGGGACCGGGGAGCTGTTTTTT. Its protein is CATSAGQGSGTGELFF.

The V call is TRBV4-3, the J call TRBJ1-5, with a possible D match to TRBD1 (5 bases). Trimming took 1 base from V and 0 from J, leaving 16 bases between them. The CDR3 runs to 18 residues. The germline V gene has CDR1 LGHNA and CDR2 YSLEER. CDR3 residues: CASSQAPPGGGSNQPQHF. CDR3 bases: TGCGCCAGCAGCCAAGCCCCCCCCGGGGGGGGTAGCAATCAGCCCCAGCATTTT.

The chain carries TRBV7-2 and TRBJ1-5; 7 nucleotides line up with TRBD1. Germline trimming cut 5 bases from V and 4 bases from J; bases unmatched to any gene: 8. Germline V lookup: CDR1 SGHTA, CDR2 FQGNSA. This CDR3 contains 15 residues. The CDR3 loop is CASSPARGANQPQHF. In DNA, the CDR3 is TGTGCCAGCAGCCCCGCCAGGGGGGCGAATCAGCCCCAGCATTTT.

The chain is built from TRBV2 and TRBJ1-6, with TRBD1 identical over 10 bases. Trimming took 6 bases from V and 6 from J; bases not matched to a gene: 8. The CDR3 loop spans 16 amino acids. Germline assignment: CDR1 SNHLY and CDR2 FYNNEI. CDR3 loop: CASRPDGQGGNSPLHF. The CDR3 DNA reads as TGTGCCAGCAGACCCGACGGACAGGGGGGTAATTCACCCCTCCACTTT. Together with reference TRBV2 and TRBJ1-6, the CDR3 gives the full variable domain: EPEVTQTPSHQVTQMGQEVILRCVPISNHLYFYWYRQILGQKVEFLVSFYNNEISEKSEIFDDQFSVERPDGSNFTLKIRSTKLEDSAMYFCASRPDGQGGNSPLHFGNGTRLTVT.

Concerning this clone: The germline gene is not matched at one end of the junction; a read error may be the cause. V is TRBV7-9 and J is TRBJ2-5, with D possibly matching TRBD2 (5 bases). The length of the CDR3 is 17 residues. Per the germline V gene, CDR1 is SEHNR and CDR2 is FQNEAQ (reference sequence). CDR3 sequence reads: CSSSLGRQRKTEGTQYF. The DNA of the CDR3 is TGTTCCAGCAGCTTAGGTCGGCAGCGGAAGACGGAAGGGACCCAGTACTTC. The entire variable domain, with the rest obtained from reference TRBV7-9 and TRBJ2-5, is as follows: DTGVSQNPRHKITKRGQNVTFRCDPISEHNRLYWYRQTLGQGPEFLTYFQNEAQLEKSRLLSDRFSAERPKGSFSTLEIQRTEQGDSAMYLCSSSLGRQRKTEGTQYFGPGTRLLVL.

This chain connects TRBV9 to TRBJ2-1; 9 bases map to TRBD2. The CDR3 is 17 residues long. CDR1 and CDR2 (germline): SGDLS, YYNGEE. The junction had 17 bases not matched to a gene; V was cut back by 4 bases and J by 9 bases. Written as DNA, the CDR3 is TGTGCCAGCAGCATTCGGCGGGAGGGCGGAGATGGTGGTGAGCAGTTCTTC. It translates to CASSIRREGGDGGEQFF. The whole variable domain, filled in from reference TRBV9 and TRBJ2-1, reads DSGVTQTPKHLITATGQRVTLRCSPRSGDLSVYWYQQSLDQGLQFLIQYYNGEERAKGNILERFSAQQFPDLHSELNLSSLELGDSALYFCASSIRREGGDGGEQFFGPGTRLTVL.

In regard to this clone: Other DNA sequences in the same sample also yield this CDR3. The genes are TRBV7-9 and TRBJ1-4; D possibly corresponds to TRBD1 (6 bases). The length of the CDR3 is 15 residues. Germline lookup yields CDR1 SEHNR and CDR2 FQNEAQ (reference sequence). With 4 bases removed from V and 8 bases from J, the gap between germline ends came to 17 bases. The CDR3 spells CASSSTGRFNEKLFF. The CDR3 DNA is TGTGCCAGCAGCTCGACAGGCCGTTTTAACGAAAAACTGTTTTTT.

The chain joins TRBV28 to TRBJ2-2; TRBD1 aligns across 8 bases. The CDR3 covers 17 residues. The V gene end was trimmed by 6 bases and the J gene end by 0 bases; junction bases not matched to a gene: 9. Germline loops: CDR1 MDHEN, CDR2 SYDVKM. Written as DNA, the CDR3 is TGTGCCAGCAGCCCCGGACAGGGCCTTTCGAACACCGGGGAGCTGTTTTTT. Amino acids: CASSPGQGLSNTGELFF.

V and J are TRBV6-5 and TRBJ1-1; D gene uncertain. Looked up from germline, CDR1 is MNHEY and CDR2 is SVGAGI. The CDR3 totals 13 residues. Trimming took 0 bases from V and 3 from J, leaving 5 bases between them. The CDR3 loop reads CASSYSIDTEAFF. DNA for the CDR3: TGTGCCAGCAGTTACTCGATAGACACTGAAGCTTTCTTT.

This clone showed up just once. One end of the junction fails to match germline, which may point to a read error. This chain joins TRBV7-3 and TRBJ1-2; D is perhaps TRBD1 (5 bases). The CDR3 has 14 residues. Per the germline V gene, CDR1 is SGHTA and CDR2 is FQGTGA. For the CDR3, the DNA is TGTTCCAGCAGCTCGGGTGGGGCGACTGGGAGCTACACCTTC. Its protein product is CSSSSGGATGSYTF.

The chain is built from TRBV5-1 and TRBJ1-1; D gene unclear. The CDR3 length is 14 residues. Germline loops: CDR1 SGHRS, CDR2 YFSETQ. Trimming removed 4 bases at V and 1 base at J, with 11 bases between. CDR3 sequence (DNA): TGCGCCAGCAGCCCGCTAGACGGGAACACTGAAGCTTTCTTT. It encodes CASSPLDGNTEAFF.

The count of this clone is one. The V call is TRBV28, the J call TRBJ2-3; TRBD2 agrees at 15 bases. Trimming at V came to 6 bases and at J to 0 bases, leaving 7 bases not matched to a gene. Germline V CDR1 and CDR2: MDHEN, SYDVKM. CDR3 length equals 18 residues. The CDR3 spells CASSRTSGRAVSTDTQYF. The CDR3 bases are TGTGCCAGCAGCCGGACTAGCGGGAGGGCTGTCAGCACAGATACGCAGTATTTT. The whole variable domain, filled in from reference TRBV28 and TRBJ2-3, reads DVKVTQSSRYLVKRTGEKVFLECVQDMDHENMFWYRQDPGLGLRLIYFSYDVKMKEKGDIPEGYSVSREKKERFSLILESASTNQTSMYLCASSRTSGRAVSTDTQYFGPGTRLTVL.

V is TRBV5-1 and J is TRBJ2-1; 10 nucleotides agree with TRBD2. The CDR3 runs 16 residues. V lost 1 base and J lost 6; bases outside the gene matches: 7. The germline V gene has CDR1 SGHRS and CDR2 YFSETQ. CDR3 protein: CASSLTSGIMSNEQFF. CDR3 sequence (DNA): TGCGCCAGCAGCTTGACTAGCGGGATAATGTCCAATGAGCAGTTCTTC.

This clone appeared a single time. The rearrangement uses TRBV7-9 and TRBJ2-1, with 8 bases aligning to TRBD1. The CDR3 is 15 residues long. Trimming cost V 5 bases and J 4 bases; bases outside gene matches: 7. The germline V gene has CDR1 SEHNR and CDR2 FQNEAQ (reference sequence). The CDR3 sequence: CASSPRTGLYNEQFF. DNA of the CDR3: TGTGCCAGCAGCCCCAGGACAGGGTTATACAATGAGCAGTTCTTC.

This clone appeared a single time. The chain has TRBV11-3 and TRBJ2-7, with 7 bases that match TRBD2. Trimming took 2 bases from V and 6 from J; bases not matched to a gene: 7. This CDR3 is built from 14 residues. Germline CDR1 SGHNT, CDR2 YENEEA. This CDR3 reads CASSLSGGAGEQYF. The CDR3 bases are TGTGCCAGCAGCTTATCGGGAGGAGCGGGCGAGCAGTACTTC.

The J gene is TRBJ2-3, the V gene TRBV7-7; D is perhaps TRBD1 (7 bases). The V gene lost 5 bases and the J gene lost 1 base, with 16 bases spanning the gap. From germline, CDR1 is SSHAT and CDR2 FNYEAQ (reference sequence). CDR3 length: 16 residues. The CDR3 loop is CASSPARGDGTDTQYF. CDR3 DNA: TGTGCCAGCAGCCCAGCCAGGGGGGACGGCACAGATACGCAGTATTTT.

Details on this clone: Germline is not matched at one junction end, which may reflect a read error. The identical CDR3 is also encoded by other nucleotide sequences in the sample. The J gene is TRBJ2-5, the V gene TRBV7-7, with TRBD1 matching 10 bases. Per the germline V gene, CDR1 is SSHAT and CDR2 is FNYEAQ (reference sequence). The CDR3 extends over 16 amino acids. The CDR3 nucleotides read TGTGCTAGCAGCCCGGGACAGGGGAGGCAAGGGGAGACCCAATACTTC. This translates into CASSPGQGRQGETQYF.

The chain has TRBV6-5 and TRBJ2-7, with D possibly being TRBD2 (5 bases). Germline V gene lookup returns CDR1 MNHEY and CDR2 SVGAGI. Trimming removed 6 bases at V and 2 bases at J, with 17 bases between. The CDR3 spans 15 residues. The CDR3 nucleotides are TGTGCCAGCAGCCCGCCCTTAAGCGGTGCCTACGAGCAGTACTTC. Its translation is CASSPPLSGAYEQYF.

V and J are TRBV11-1 and TRBJ2-5; unclear D gene. The V and J ends lost 2 bases and 5 bases respectively, with 12 bases between them. In germline, CDR1 is SGHAT, CDR2 FQDESV (reference sequence). The CDR3 sequence is 14 residues long. The CDR3: CASSLHESGETQYF. Here the CDR3 DNA reads TGTGCCAGCAGCTTACATGAGTCCGGGGAGACCCAGTACTTC.

This clone was found once. The genes are TRBV12-5 and TRBJ1-1; possibly TRBD1 for D (6 bases). The V gene lost 2 bases and the J gene lost 11 bases, with 12 bases spanning the gap. Germline V gene lookup returns CDR1 LGHNT and CDR2 FRNRAP. The CDR3 has 12 amino acids. CDR3 nucleotides: TGTGCTAGTGGTTTGACAGGGATGAGGGCTTTCTTT. Protein sequence: CASGLTGMRAFF.

The chain combines TRBV9 with TRBJ2-1; 11 positions agree with TRBD1. The J segment lost 4 bases and the V segment lost 4 bases, leaving 4 bases of the junction unmatched. CDR3 length equals 15 residues. The germline V gene has CDR1 SGDLS and CDR2 YYNGEE. The CDR3 DNA reads as TGTGCCAGCAGCCGTGGACAGGGGGCTTACAATGAGCAGTTCTTC. Its protein is CASSRGQGAYNEQFF.

The chain carries TRBV6-1 and TRBJ1-3, with a possible D match to TRBD1 (5 bases). Trimming took off 7 bases at V and 0 bases at J, with 10 bases between the two ends. Germline lookup yields CDR1 MNHNS and CDR2 SASEGT. This CDR3 has 14 amino acids. DNA for the CDR3: TGTGCCAGCATACAGGATATCTCTGGAAACACCATATATTTT. This gives the protein CASIQDISGNTIYF.

The rearrangement links TRBV7-8 to TRBJ1-2; unclear D gene. From germline, CDR1 is SGHVS and CDR2 FQNEAQ. The CDR3 is made up of 13 amino acids. Trimming pared 1 base from V and 7 bases from J, leaving 10 bases between. The CDR3 DNA follows: TGTGCCAGCAGCTTAGGTGGGCTGGGTGGCTACACCTTC. Residues: CASSLGGLGGYTF.

The chain uses TRBV19 and TRBJ1-5, with TRBD1 as a possible D gene (5 bases). V was cut by 2 bases and J by 1 base, with 12 bases left in between. This CDR3 is 16 amino acids long. Germline V gene sequence: CDR1 LNHDA, CDR2 SQIVND (reference sequence). The CDR3 is CASSITAGNSNQPQHF. The CDR3 DNA is TGTGCCAGTAGTATAACGGCAGGGAACAGCAATCAGCCCCAGCATTTT.

The chain joins TRBV6-5 to TRBJ2-7; 11 bases map to TRBD2. Unmatched junction bases numbered 2, after V lost 6 bases and J lost 4 bases. Germline values: CDR1 MNHEY, CDR2 SVGAGI. The CDR3 runs to 13 residues. DNA for the CDR3: TGTGCCAGCAGACTAGCGGGGGTATACGAGCAGTACTTC. Protein sequence: CASRLAGVYEQYF.

This sequence joins TRBV30 and TRBJ2-7; 8 nucleotides agree with TRBD2. The V segment lost 5 bases and the J segment 4 bases; nucleotides outside the gene matches: 7. The CDR3 sequence is 13 residues long. Per the germline V gene, CDR1 is GTSNPN and CDR2 is SVGIG (reference sequence). The CDR3 is CAWVRGGSYEQYF. Here the CDR3 DNA reads TGTGCCTGGGTTCGGGGGGGATCTTACGAGCAGTACTTC.